This entry concerns a single TCR beta chain. The target antigen is unknown. Documented treatment: about 20 received Ad26.COV2.S at low or high dose, single or two shots; 5 received placebo; per-sample allocation not given. Samples analyzed were those drawn on day 63 after the first vaccine or placebo injection. The sample comes from a study of Ad26.COV2.S vaccination and SARS-CoV-2 variants. Study as a whole: Participant was drawn from the COV1001 Ad26.COV2.S trial arm. The study gave Ad26.COV2.S intramuscularly, once or twice 56 days apart.

Study observations and caveats: Using TCR breadth and depth analyses may have led to underestimated total T cell responses. Spike-specific TCR breadth was greater after Ad26.COV2.S than placebo.

Sequencing was performed with immunoSEQ multiplex PCR; in TCRdb, only in-frame clones are kept and a portion is missing. This table has about 280,000 clones, approximately 89% appearing once. The sequence came from a person between 18 and 60 years old who received the Ad26.COV2.S COVID-19 vaccine or a placebo. Sequencing was performed on peripheral blood, taken in a trial of Ad26.COV2.S vaccine versus placebo.

CDR3 in DNA: TGTGCCAGCACCAGAAGGACAGGGGGAAGGACTGAAGCTTTCTTT. As protein: CASTRRTGGRTEAFF. The rearrangement joins TRBV2 to TRBJ1-1; 10 positions agree with TRBD1. Germline lookup yields CDR1 SNHLY and CDR2 FYNNEI. The J segment lost 5 bases and the V segment lost 7 bases, leaving 10 bases of the junction unmatched. CDR3 length equals 15 residues. Combining the CDR3 with reference TRBV2 and TRBJ1-1 gives the whole variable domain EPEVTQTPSHQVTQMGQEVILRCVPISNHLYFYWYRQILGQKVEFLVSFYNNEISEKSEIFDDQFSVERPDGSNFTLKIRSTKLEDSAMYFCASTRRTGGRTEAFFGQGTRLTVV.